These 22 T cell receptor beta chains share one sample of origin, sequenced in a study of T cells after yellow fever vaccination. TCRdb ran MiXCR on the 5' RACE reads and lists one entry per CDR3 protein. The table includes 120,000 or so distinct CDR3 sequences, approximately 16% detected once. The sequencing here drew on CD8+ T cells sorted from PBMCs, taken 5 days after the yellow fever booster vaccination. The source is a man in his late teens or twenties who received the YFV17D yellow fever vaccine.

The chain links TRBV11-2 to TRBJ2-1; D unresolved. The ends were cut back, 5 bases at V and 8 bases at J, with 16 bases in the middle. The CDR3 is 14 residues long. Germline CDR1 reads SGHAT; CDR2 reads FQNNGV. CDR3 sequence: CASSPGASLHEQFF. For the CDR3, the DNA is TGTGCCAGCAGCCCAGGCGCTAGTCTCCATGAGCAGTTCTTC.

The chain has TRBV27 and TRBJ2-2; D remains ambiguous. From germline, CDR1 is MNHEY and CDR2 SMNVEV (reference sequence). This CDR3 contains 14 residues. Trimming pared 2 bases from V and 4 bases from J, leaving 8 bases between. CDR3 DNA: TGTGCCAGCAGTTTACTAGAACCCACCGGGGAGCTGTTTTTT. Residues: CASSLLEPTGELFF.

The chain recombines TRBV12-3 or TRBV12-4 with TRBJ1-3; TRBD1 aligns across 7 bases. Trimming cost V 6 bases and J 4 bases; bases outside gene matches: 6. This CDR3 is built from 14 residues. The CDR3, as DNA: TGTGCCAGCAGGGAGACAGGGTCGGGAAACACCATATATTTT. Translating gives CASRETGSGNTIYF.

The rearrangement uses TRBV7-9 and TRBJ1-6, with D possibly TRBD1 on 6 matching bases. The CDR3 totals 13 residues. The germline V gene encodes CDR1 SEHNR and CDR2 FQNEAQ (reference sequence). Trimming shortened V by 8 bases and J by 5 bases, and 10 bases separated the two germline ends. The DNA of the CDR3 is TGTGCCAGCTCGCGGACAGATAATTCACCCCTCCACTTT. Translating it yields CASSRTDNSPLHF.

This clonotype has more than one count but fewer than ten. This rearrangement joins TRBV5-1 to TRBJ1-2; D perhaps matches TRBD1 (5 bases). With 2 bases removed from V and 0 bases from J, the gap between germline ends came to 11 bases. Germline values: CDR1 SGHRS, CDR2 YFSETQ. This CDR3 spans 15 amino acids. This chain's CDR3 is CASSFGTPTNYGYTF. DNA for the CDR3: TGCGCCAGCAGCTTCGGGACGCCAACTAACTATGGCTACACCTTC.

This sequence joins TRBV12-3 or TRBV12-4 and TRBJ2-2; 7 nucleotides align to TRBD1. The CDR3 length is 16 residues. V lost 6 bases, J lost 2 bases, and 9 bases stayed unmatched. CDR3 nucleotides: TGTGCCAGCAGGCCCGACGGGACAGACAACACCGGGGAGCTGTTTTTT. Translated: CASRPDGTDNTGELFF.

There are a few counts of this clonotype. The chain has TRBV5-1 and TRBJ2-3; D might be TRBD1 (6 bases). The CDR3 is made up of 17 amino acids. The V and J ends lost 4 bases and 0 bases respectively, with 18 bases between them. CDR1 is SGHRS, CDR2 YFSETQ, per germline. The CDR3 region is CASSPAGWGQSTDTQYF. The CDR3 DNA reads TGCGCCAGCAGCCCCGCTGGCTGGGGGCAGAGCACAGATACGCAGTATTTT.

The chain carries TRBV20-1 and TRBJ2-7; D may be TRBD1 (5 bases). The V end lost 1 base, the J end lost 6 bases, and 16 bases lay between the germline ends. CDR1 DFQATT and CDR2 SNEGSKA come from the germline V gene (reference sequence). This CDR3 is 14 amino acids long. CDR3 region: CSARGVARVTEQYV. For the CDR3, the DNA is TGCAGTGCTAGAGGGGTGGCCAGGGTCACCGAGCAGTACGTC.

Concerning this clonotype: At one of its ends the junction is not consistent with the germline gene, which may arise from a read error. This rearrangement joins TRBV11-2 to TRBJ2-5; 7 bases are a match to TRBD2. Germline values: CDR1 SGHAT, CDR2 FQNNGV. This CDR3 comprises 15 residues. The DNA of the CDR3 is TGTGCCAGCAGCCTAGAACTAGCGCAGGTAGAGACCCAGTACTTC. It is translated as CASSLELAQVETQYF.

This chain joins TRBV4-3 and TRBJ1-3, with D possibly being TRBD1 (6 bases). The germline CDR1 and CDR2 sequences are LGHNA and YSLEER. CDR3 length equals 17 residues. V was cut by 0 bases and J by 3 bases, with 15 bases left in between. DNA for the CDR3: TGCGCCAGCAGCCAAGATGTCCCCGGGACACTTGGAAACACCATATATTTT. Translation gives CASSQDVPGTLGNTIYF.

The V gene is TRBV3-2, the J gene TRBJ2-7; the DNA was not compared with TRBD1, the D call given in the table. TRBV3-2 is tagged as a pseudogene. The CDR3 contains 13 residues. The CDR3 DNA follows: TGTGCCAGCAGCCACAGGGTCGCCTACGAGCAGTACGTC. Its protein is CASSHRVAYEQYV.

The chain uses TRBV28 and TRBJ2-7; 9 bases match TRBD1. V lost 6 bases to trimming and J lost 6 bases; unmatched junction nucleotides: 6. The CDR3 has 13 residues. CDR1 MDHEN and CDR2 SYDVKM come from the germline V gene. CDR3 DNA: TGTGCCAGCAGGGGGACAGGGTTCGGCGAGCAGTACGTC. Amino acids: CASRGTGFGEQYV.

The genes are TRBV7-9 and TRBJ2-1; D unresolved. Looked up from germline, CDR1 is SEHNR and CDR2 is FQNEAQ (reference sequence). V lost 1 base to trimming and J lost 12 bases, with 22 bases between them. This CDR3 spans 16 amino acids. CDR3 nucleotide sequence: TGTGCCAGCAGCTTAGATCTGGGCGAGCCCAGTAAGGGGCAGTTCTTC. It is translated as CASSLDLGEPSKGQFF.

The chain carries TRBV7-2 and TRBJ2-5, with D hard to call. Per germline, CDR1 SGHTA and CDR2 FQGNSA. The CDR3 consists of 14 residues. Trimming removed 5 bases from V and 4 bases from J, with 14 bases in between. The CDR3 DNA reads TGTGCCAGCAGCGAATCGTGGGTTGGAGAGACCCAGTACTTC. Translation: CASSESWVGETQYF.

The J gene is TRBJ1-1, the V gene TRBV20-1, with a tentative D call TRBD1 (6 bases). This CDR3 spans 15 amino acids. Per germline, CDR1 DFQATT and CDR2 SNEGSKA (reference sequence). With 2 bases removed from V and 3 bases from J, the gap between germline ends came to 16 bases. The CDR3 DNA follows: TGCAGTGCTAGACCTTTGACAGGTCCGGACACTGAAGCTTTCTTT. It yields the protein CSARPLTGPDTEAFF.

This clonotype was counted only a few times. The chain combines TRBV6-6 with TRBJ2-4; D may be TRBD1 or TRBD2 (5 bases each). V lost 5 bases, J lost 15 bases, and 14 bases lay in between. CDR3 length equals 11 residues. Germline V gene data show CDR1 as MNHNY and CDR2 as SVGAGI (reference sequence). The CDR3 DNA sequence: TGTGCCAGCAGTGACGGGGCCTCCGGGTACTTC. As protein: CASSDGASGYF.

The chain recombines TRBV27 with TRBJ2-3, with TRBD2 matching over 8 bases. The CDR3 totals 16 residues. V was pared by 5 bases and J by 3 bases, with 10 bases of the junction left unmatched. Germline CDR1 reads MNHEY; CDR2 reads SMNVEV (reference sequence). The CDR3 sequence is CASSLVAGSLTDTQYF. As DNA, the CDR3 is TGTGCCAGCAGTCTCGTAGCGGGGTCTTTAACAGATACGCAGTATTTT.

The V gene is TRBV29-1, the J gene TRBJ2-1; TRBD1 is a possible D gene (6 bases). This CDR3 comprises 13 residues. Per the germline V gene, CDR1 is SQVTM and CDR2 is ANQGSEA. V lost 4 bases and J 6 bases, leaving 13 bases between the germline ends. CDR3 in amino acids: CSVGQALRNEQFF. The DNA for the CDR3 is TGCAGCGTTGGACAGGCTCTCCGCAATGAGCAGTTCTTC.

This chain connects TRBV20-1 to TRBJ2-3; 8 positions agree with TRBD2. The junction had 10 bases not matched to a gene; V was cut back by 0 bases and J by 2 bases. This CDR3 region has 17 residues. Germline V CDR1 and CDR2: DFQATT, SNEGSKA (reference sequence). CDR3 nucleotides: TGCAGTGCTAGAGATATGGGGATAGCGGGGATCACAGATACGCAGTATTTT. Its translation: CSARDMGIAGITDTQYF.

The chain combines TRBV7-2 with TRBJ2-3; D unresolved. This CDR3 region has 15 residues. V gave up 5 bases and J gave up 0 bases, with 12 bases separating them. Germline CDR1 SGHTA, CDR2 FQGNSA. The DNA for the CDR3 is TGTGCCAGCAGCCCCGGTGCAGGTAGCACAGATACGCAGTATTTT. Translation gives CASSPGAGSTDTQYF.

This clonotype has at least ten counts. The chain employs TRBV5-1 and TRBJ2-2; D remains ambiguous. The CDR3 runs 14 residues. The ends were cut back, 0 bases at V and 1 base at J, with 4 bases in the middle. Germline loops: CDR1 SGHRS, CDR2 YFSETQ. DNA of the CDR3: TGCGCCAGCAGCTTGGTTCAGAACACCGGGGAGCTGTTTTTT. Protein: CASSLVQNTGELFF.

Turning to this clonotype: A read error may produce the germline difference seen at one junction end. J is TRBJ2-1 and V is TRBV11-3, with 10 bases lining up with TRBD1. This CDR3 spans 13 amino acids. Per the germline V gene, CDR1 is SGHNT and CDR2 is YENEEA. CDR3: CASGRTGGYELFF. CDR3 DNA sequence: TGTGCCAGCGGCAGGACAGGGGGGTATGAGCTGTTCTTC.